The TCR beta chain described here comes from a study of graft-versus-host responses after intestinal transplantation. About the research overall: Grafts were multivisceral, liver-intestinal, or isolated intestinal.

In regard to this clone: Its antigen is not known.

This table comes from immunoSEQ multiplex PCR, and its TCRdb copy is limited to in-frame clones, with some not included. The table records about 71,000 clones, approximately 94% of them present only once. Overall study findings and caveats: Allografts of patients with graft-donor T cell macrochimerism showed high graft-versus-host to host-versus-graft clone ratios. There were GvH clones found in recipient marrow, and some of them appeared first in ileum or blood. Early HvG declines after transplant were associated with peak circulating GvH clone levels.

The source material was unstimulated CD8+ T cells sorted from spleen or lymph node cells, sampled before intestinal transplant. The sequence came from a human donor who received an intestinal transplant.

The CDR3 protein is CASSLEPGTGDFVGTGANVLTF. In DNA, the CDR3 is TGCGCCAGCAGCTTGGAACCCGGGACAGGGGATTTCGTAGGGACTGGGGCCAACGTCCTGACTTTC. This chain connects TRBV5-1 to TRBJ2-6; 10 nucleotides line up with TRBD1. This CDR3 spans 22 amino acids. The V gene's germline CDR1 is SGHRS and CDR2 YFSETQ. J gave up 2 bases and V 0 bases, and 17 bases lay outside the gene matches.